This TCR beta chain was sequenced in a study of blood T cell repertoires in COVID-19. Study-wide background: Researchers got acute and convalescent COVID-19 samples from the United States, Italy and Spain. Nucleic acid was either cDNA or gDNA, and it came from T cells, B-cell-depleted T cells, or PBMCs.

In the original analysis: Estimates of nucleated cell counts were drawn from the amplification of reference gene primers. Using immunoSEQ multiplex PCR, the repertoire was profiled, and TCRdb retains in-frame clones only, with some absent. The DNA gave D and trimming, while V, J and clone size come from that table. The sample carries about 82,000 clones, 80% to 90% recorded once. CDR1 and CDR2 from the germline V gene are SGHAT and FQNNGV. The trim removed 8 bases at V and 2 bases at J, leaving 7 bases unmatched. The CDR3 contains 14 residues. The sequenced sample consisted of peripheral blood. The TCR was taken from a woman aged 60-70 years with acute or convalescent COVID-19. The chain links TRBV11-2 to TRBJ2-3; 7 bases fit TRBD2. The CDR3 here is CASGLAVTTDTQYF. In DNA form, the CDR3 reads TGTGCCAGCGGGCTAGCGGTTACCACAGATACGCAGTATTTT.